Following are 16 T cell receptor beta chains from one sample sequenced in a study of vaccination effects on CD4 cells after COVID-19. ViraFEST assay sequencing came after antigen-specific CD4+ T cells were expanded with viral peptide pools. At the end of about 9 days of culture, CD4+ T cells were isolated. Negative nucleocapsid antibody tests before and after vaccination confirmed no previous SARS-CoV-2 infection. The table came from immunoSEQ multiplex PCR; TCRdb's copy has only in-frame clones and leaves some out. This table holds some 70,000 clones, 80% found once. These receptors' targets are unknown. The sequenced sample was CD4+ T cells from PBMCs cultured with SARS-CoV-2 spike peptides, obtained before COVID-19 vaccination. The receptors originated from a human donor who received a COVID-19 vaccine.

The chain recombines TRBV12-3 or TRBV12-4 with TRBJ2-7, with D perhaps matching TRBD2 (6 bases). This CDR3 has 13 residues. V lost 5 bases and J lost 7, with 15 bases in between. This CDR3 is CASSPTGRGEQYV. For the CDR3, the DNA is TGTGCCAGCAGTCCGACCGGCCGGGGGGAGCAGTACGTC.

V is TRBV5-6 and J is TRBJ1-2, with D possibly matching TRBD1 (6 bases). The CDR3 is 16 amino acids. From germline, CDR1 is SGHDT and CDR2 YYEEEE. The V and J ends lost 4 bases and 5 bases respectively, with 21 bases between them. CDR3 nucleotides: TGTGCCAGCAGCCGCGGGGGGGGCGCCAGGTATTATGGCTACACCTTC. Protein: CASSRGGGARYYGYTF.

In this sample, this clone turned up once. The chain carries TRBV30 and TRBJ1-6; D is perhaps TRBD1 (6 bases). Germline CDR1 is GTSNPN and CDR2 is SVGIG (reference sequence). The CDR3 is 15 residues long. Deletions cut 3 bases from V and 11 bases from J, with 20 bases between. CDR3 protein: CAWSLSGTQSAPLHF. For the CDR3, the DNA is TGTGCCTGGAGCTTGTCCGGGACACAAAGCGCACCCCTCCACTTT. Looking up the rest from reference TRBV30 and TRBJ1-6 gives the full variable domain: SQTIHQWPATLVQPVGSPLSLECTVEGTSNPNLYWYRQAAGRGLQLLFYSVGIGQISSEVPQNLSASRPQDRQFILSSKKLLLSDSGFYLCAWSLSGTQSAPLHFGNGTRLTVT.

The chain has TRBV9 and TRBJ2-7; D gene uncertain. Germline values: CDR1 SGDLS, CDR2 YYNGEE. The CDR3 sequence is 13 residues long. Trimming shortened V by 2 bases and J by 5 bases, and 11 bases separated the two germline ends. CDR3 amino acids: CASSVAGGDEQYV. The CDR3 DNA reads TGTGCCAGCAGCGTCGCAGGCGGTGACGAGCAGTACGTC.

V gene TRBV19 combines with J gene TRBJ1-4; no firm D call. This CDR3 region has 16 residues. The V end was cut by 3 bases, the J end by 0 bases, with 11 bases between. Germline values: CDR1 LNHDA, CDR2 SQIVND (reference sequence). The CDR3 nucleotides are TGTGCCAGTAGTATGAGTCGGCAGGCAACTAATGAAAAACTGTTTTTT. Amino acid sequence: CASSMSRQATNEKLFF.

The V and J genes are TRBV20-1 and TRBJ1-2; a possible D gene is TRBD1 (5 bases). This CDR3 is 11 amino acids long. V dropped 3 bases and J dropped 5 bases, with 7 bases sitting between them. CDR1 and CDR2 from the germline V gene are DFQATT and SNEGSKA (reference sequence). CDR3 protein: CSASDRYGYTF. Here the CDR3 DNA reads TGCAGTGCTAGCGACAGATATGGCTACACCTTC.

V and J are TRBV10-3 and TRBJ2-3; D is ambiguous. The CDR3 covers 14 residues. With 4 bases removed from V and 0 bases from J, the gap between germline ends came to 8 bases. In germline, CDR1 is ENHRY, CDR2 SYGVKD. CDR3: CAISGGPSTDTQYF. The CDR3 nucleotides read TGTGCCATCAGTGGTGGGCCAAGCACAGATACGCAGTATTTT.

V usage is TRBV2 and J usage is TRBJ1-5; 8 nucleotides align to TRBD1. With V trimmed by 6 bases and J by 7 bases, 8 bases remained unmatched. This CDR3 is 14 amino acids long. From germline, CDR1 is SNHLY and CDR2 FYNNEI. CDR3 sequence reads: CASSSMTGEQPQHF. Written as DNA, the CDR3 is TGTGCCAGCAGCTCCATGACAGGGGAACAGCCCCAGCATTTT.

This clone turned up a few times. The chain combines TRBV18 with TRBJ1-5, with D perhaps TRBD1 (5 bases). Per the germline V gene, CDR1 is KGHSH and CDR2 is LQKENI. Trimming removed 3 bases at V and 3 bases at J, with 9 bases between. This CDR3 region has 14 residues. CDR3 amino acids: CASSPLGPNQPQHF. Here the CDR3 DNA reads TGTGCCAGCTCACCCCTGGGGCCCAATCAGCCCCAGCATTTT.

This clone was picked up a small number of times. The junction differs from germline at one of its ends, possibly a read error. V usage is TRBV2 and J usage is TRBJ2-2; TRBD1 agrees at 8 bases. Germline V gene sequence: CDR1 SNHLY, CDR2 FYNNEI. This CDR3 is built from 14 residues. The CDR3 bases are TGTGCCAGCAGGAGGACAGGGAACTCCGGGGAGCTGTTTTTT. Translation: CASRRTGNSGELFF.

This chain joins TRBV5-1 and TRBJ1-1; D is unresolved. CDR1 is SGHRS and CDR2 is YFSETQ in the germline V gene. The V and J ends lost 0 bases and 8 bases respectively, with 11 bases between them. The length of the CDR3 is 13 residues. The CDR3 loop reads CASSLVPQREAFF. The CDR3 nucleotides are TGCGCCAGCAGCTTGGTCCCCCAGAGGGAAGCTTTCTTT.

This chain uses TRBV9 with TRBJ1-1; D unclear. CDR3 length equals 13 residues. The V gene lost 0 bases and the J gene lost 3 bases, with 6 bases spanning the gap. Germline CDR1 reads SGDLS; CDR2 reads YYNGEE. Written as DNA, the CDR3 is TGTGCCAGCAGCGTAGCTACCTACACTGAAGCTTTCTTT. Protein: CASSVATYTEAFF.

This sequence joins TRBV7-2 and TRBJ2-1, with TRBD1 as a possible D gene (5 bases). Germline CDR1 reads SGHTA; CDR2 reads FQGNSA. V lost 5 bases to trimming and J lost 8 bases, with 22 bases between them. The CDR3 length is 16 residues. The chain's CDR3 is CASSIAPGRVGDEQFF. For the CDR3, the DNA is TGTGCCAGCAGCATCGCACCGGGCAGGGTAGGGGATGAGCAGTTCTTC.

V usage is TRBV18 and J usage is TRBJ2-6; no reliable D call. CDR1 is KGHSH and CDR2 is LQKENI in the germline V gene. This CDR3 is 17 amino acids long. Trimming left V 3 bases short and J 0 bases short, with 12 bases between. As DNA, the CDR3 is TGTGCCAGCTCACCGAATGGACCGCACTCTGGGGCCAACGTCCTGACTTTC. Its protein is CASSPNGPHSGANVLTF.

Points on this clone: The junction departs from the called germline gene at one end, perhaps through a read error. This sequence joins TRBV13 and TRBJ2-1, with D hard to call. The germline CDR1 and CDR2 sequences are PRHDT and FYEKMQ (reference sequence). CDR3 size: 14 residues. Written as DNA, the CDR3 is TGTGCCAGCAGCGGACGTCTTCCGGGCCTCTCGGCGGTCTTC. Translated, it gives CASSGRLPGLSAVF.

The chain uses TRBV13 and TRBJ2-5; TRBD1 agrees at 9 bases. The trim removed 4 bases at V and 5 bases at J, leaving 5 bases unmatched. The CDR3 sequence is 14 residues long. Germline V gene sequence: CDR1 PRHDT, CDR2 FYEKMQ (reference sequence). As DNA, the CDR3 is TGTGCCAGCAGCTCCCGACAGGGGGAGGAGACCCAGTACTTC. It is translated as CASSSRQGEETQYF. Full variable domain (missing parts from reference TRBV13 and TRBJ2-5): AAGVIQSPRHLIKEKRETATLKCYPIPRHDTVYWYQQGPGQDPQFLISFYEKMQSDKGSIPDRFSAQQFSDYHSELNMSSLELGDSALYFCASSSRQGEETQYFGPGTRLLVL.